This TCR beta chain was sequenced during a study of blood T cells in healthy people across ages. After removal of 5 bases from V and 6 bases from J, the junction contained 9 bases not matched to a gene. Germline assignment: CDR1 DFQATT and CDR2 SNEGSKA (reference sequence). This CDR3 has 13 amino acids. The second PCR ran roughly 6 to 11 cycles with a sample-barcoded 5' primer and J-beta primers. Each CDR3 protein is one row after TCRdb ran MiXCR on the 5' RACE reads. The table lists about 680,000 distinct CDR3 sequences, 49% of them singletons, with around 32% in the top ten. The clonotype was recovered from a woman aged 60-70 years in good health. Source material: blood. The rearrangement joins TRBV20-1 to TRBJ2-7; 8 nucleotides align to TRBD1. The CDR3 region has the DNA TGCAGTGCTCACCGGGACAGGAGTAGCGAGCAGTACTTC. This translates into CSAHRDRSSEQYF.